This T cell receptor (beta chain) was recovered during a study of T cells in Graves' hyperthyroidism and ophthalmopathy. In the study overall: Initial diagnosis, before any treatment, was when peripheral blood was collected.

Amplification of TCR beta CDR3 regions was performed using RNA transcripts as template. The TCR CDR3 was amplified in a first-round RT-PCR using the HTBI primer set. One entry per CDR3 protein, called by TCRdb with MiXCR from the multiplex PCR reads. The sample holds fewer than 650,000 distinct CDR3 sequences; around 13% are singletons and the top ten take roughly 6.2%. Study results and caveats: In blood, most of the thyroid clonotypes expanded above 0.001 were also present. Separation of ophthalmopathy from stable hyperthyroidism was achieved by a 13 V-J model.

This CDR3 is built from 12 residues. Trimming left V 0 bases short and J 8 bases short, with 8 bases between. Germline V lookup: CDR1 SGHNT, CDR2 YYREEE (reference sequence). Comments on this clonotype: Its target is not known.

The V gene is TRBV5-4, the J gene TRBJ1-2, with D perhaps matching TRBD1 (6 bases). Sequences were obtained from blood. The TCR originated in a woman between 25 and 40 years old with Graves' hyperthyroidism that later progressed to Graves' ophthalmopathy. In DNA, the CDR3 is TGTGCCAGCAGCTTGGGACAGGAGGGCTACACCTTC. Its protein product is CASSLGQEGYTF.